The 18 T cell receptor beta chains presented below share a single source sample, sequenced in a study of shared clonotypes between healthy human individuals. Naive CD8 cells were CD45RO-negative, positively selected for CCR7, excluding terminally differentiated effector memory CD45RA+ cells. Clones were read by immunoSEQ multiplex PCR, and TCRdb kept only the in-frame ones, dropping some. The sample lists approximately 2,000,000 clones, 93% occurring once. The sequenced material came from naive CD8+ T cells from PBMCs. These receptors came from a man between 18 and 35 years old in good health. Some clones in this sample may be carry-over from other donors' samples.

For this clone: The sample holds other DNA sequences that translate to the same CDR3. The CDR3 protein is CASSPRTGASYEQYF. The DNA of the CDR3 is TGTGCCAGCAGCCCCCGGACAGGAGCCTCTTACGAGCAGTACTTC. The rearrangement uses TRBV27 and TRBJ2-7, with 7 bases lining up with TRBD1. The CDR3 consists of 15 residues. CDR1 and CDR2 from the germline V gene are MNHEY and SMNVEV (reference sequence). The V gene end was trimmed by 6 bases and the J gene end by 4 bases; junction bases not matched to a gene: 12.

The chain recombines TRBV9 with TRBJ2-1; possible D gene TRBD2, 6 bases. V shed 2 bases and J shed 6 bases, with 18 bases lying between them. Per germline, CDR1 SGDLS and CDR2 YYNGEE. The CDR3 covers 16 residues. The CDR3 spells CASSVEGRSGSNEQFF. CDR3 nucleotides: TGTGCCAGCAGCGTCGAAGGGAGGTCGGGTAGCAATGAGCAGTTCTTC.

This CDR3 is CASSQTTTDTQYF. The CDR3 DNA sequence: TGTGCCAGCAGCCAAACTACGACAGATACGCAGTATTTT. The V call is TRBV7-6, the J call TRBJ2-3; D uncertain. The CDR3 runs to 13 residues. The V end lost 5 bases, the J end lost 3 bases, and 9 bases lay between the germline ends. Germline CDR1 reads SGHVS; CDR2 reads FNYEAQ.

The chain recombines TRBV27 with TRBJ2-7; tentatively, D is TRBD1 (5 bases). Germline V lookup: CDR1 MNHEY, CDR2 SMNVEV (reference sequence). The CDR3 has 14 amino acids. V was shortened by 2 bases and J by 5 bases, with 13 bases between the two germline ends. In DNA, the CDR3 is TGTGCCAGCAGTTTAATGGTAGGGGCAAACGAGCAGTACTTC. As protein: CASSLMVGANEQYF.

This chain connects TRBV7-9 to TRBJ2-1; 12 bases match TRBD1. Losses at the gene ends were 5 bases for V and 3 bases for J; bases not matched to a gene: 8. Looked up from germline, CDR1 is SEHNR and CDR2 is FQNEAQ (reference sequence). There are 17 residues in the CDR3. CDR3 in DNA: TGTGCCAGCAGCCGGGACAGGGGGCAATTATACTACAATGAGCAGTTCTTC. This encodes CASSRDRGQLYYNEQFF.

The chain links TRBV10-3 to TRBJ2-1; 7 positions match TRBD2. The CDR3 sequence is 12 residues long. V dropped 10 bases and J dropped 7; count of bases not matched to a gene: 7. Germline V gives CDR1 ENHRY, CDR2 SYGVKD. CDR3 sequence (DNA): TGTGCCACCGTGAACGGGGGGAATGAGCAGTTCTTC. It is translated as CATVNGGNEQFF.

The DNA for the CDR3 is TGCGCCAGCAGTCAATCGTTCGTCGGGGGTAACTACGAGCAGTACTTC. This translates into CASSQSFVGGNYEQYF. The V gene is TRBV23-1, the J gene TRBJ2-7; tentative D call: TRBD2 (6 bases). TRBV23-1 is classed as an ORF, of uncertain function. This CDR3 has 16 residues. Trimming cost V 0 bases and J 3 bases, with 15 bases left between them.

The chain employs TRBV5-1 and TRBJ2-1; a weak D match, TRBD2 (5 bases). The CDR3 is 14 residues long. V lost 5 bases, J lost 0 bases, and 9 bases lay in between. Germline V gives CDR1 SGHRS, CDR2 YFSETQ. In nucleotides, the CDR3 is TGCGCCAGCAGTCCCGAGGGCTCCTACAATGAGCAGTTCTTC. Its protein is CASSPEGSYNEQFF.

V usage is TRBV4-1 and J usage is TRBJ2-7; no clear D gene. CDR1 and CDR2 from the germline V gene are MGHRA and YSYEKL. The CDR3 has 15 residues. The V and J ends lost 2 bases and 2 bases respectively, with 13 bases between them. CDR3 protein: CASSQTFSWPYEQYF. For the CDR3, the DNA is TGCGCCAGCAGCCAAACTTTCAGTTGGCCCTACGAGCAGTACTTC.

V and J are TRBV4-1 and TRBJ1-2; TRBD1 matches 10 bases. Germline V lookup: CDR1 MGHRA, CDR2 YSYEKL. The CDR3 has 17 amino acids. V was pared by 3 bases and J by 3 bases, with 10 bases of the junction left unmatched. The CDR3 bases are TGCGCCAGCAGCCAGCGCCCCGGACAGGGGGTGTACTATGGCTACACCTTC. This gives the protein CASSQRPGQGVYYGYTF.

Turning to this clone: The sample has other DNA sequences that encode this CDR3 too. The J gene is TRBJ1-5, the V gene TRBV5-6, with unresolved D. This CDR3 has 15 residues. The ends were cut back, 0 bases at V and 0 bases at J, with 7 bases in the middle. Germline V gives CDR1 SGHDT, CDR2 YYEEEE. For the CDR3, the DNA is TGTGCCAGCAGCTTGGGGGCTTATAGCAATCAGCCCCAGCATTTT. It encodes CASSLGAYSNQPQHF.

The genes are TRBV2 and TRBJ2-3; tentatively, D is TRBD2 (6 bases). The CDR3 extends over 13 amino acids. Germline CDR1 and CDR2: SNHLY and FYNNEI. The V end lost 9 bases, the J end lost 2 bases, and 12 bases lay between the germline ends. CDR3 sequence (DNA): TGTGCCAGATCTCTAGCGCTCACAGATACGCAGTATTTT. Its protein product is CARSLALTDTQYF.

The chain has TRBV28 and TRBJ2-7; the match to TRBD2 covers 12 bases. Germline trimming cut 6 bases from V and 5 bases from J; bases unmatched to any gene: 5. The CDR3 is 14 amino acids. Germline CDR1 reads MDHEN; CDR2 reads SYDVKM. CDR3 coding DNA: TGTGCCAGCAGCAATAGACTAGCGGGAGACGAGCAGTACTTC. The encoded protein is CASSNRLAGDEQYF.

This chain joins TRBV19 and TRBJ1-1; 8 bases line up with TRBD1. The CDR3 loop spans 15 amino acids. V shed 4 bases and J 0 bases; nucleotides not matched to a gene: 4. Per germline, CDR1 LNHDA and CDR2 SQIVND (reference sequence). The CDR3 bases are TGTGCCAGTAGTACCCGGACAGGGATGAACACTGAAGCTTTCTTT. This sequence encodes CASSTRTGMNTEAFF.

V is TRBV9 and J is TRBJ2-1; 11 nucleotides align to TRBD2. This CDR3 has 16 amino acids. Germline CDR1 SGDLS, CDR2 YYNGEE. V shed 3 bases, J shed 4 bases, and the junction held 6 bases outside the gene matches. The CDR3 sequence is CASSALTSGIYNEQFF. In nucleotides, the CDR3 is TGTGCCAGCAGCGCCCTGACTAGCGGGATTTACAATGAGCAGTTCTTC.

The V gene is TRBV9, the J gene TRBJ2-7; 9 nucleotides align to TRBD1. The trim removed 2 bases at V and 4 bases at J, leaving 10 bases unmatched. Per germline, CDR1 SGDLS and CDR2 YYNGEE. This CDR3 has 16 residues. The chain's CDR3 is CASSVNLGTGLYEQYF. The CDR3 DNA reads as TGTGCCAGCAGCGTTAATCTTGGGACAGGGCTATACGAGCAGTACTTC.

The chain uses TRBV9 and TRBJ2-2; D could derive from TRBD1 or TRBD2 (5 bases each). The CDR3 has 15 amino acids. CDR1 and CDR2 from the germline V gene are SGDLS and YYNGEE. V shed 3 bases and J shed 5 bases, with 14 bases lying between them. The CDR3 spells CASSAAGWGTGELFF. The CDR3 DNA reads TGTGCCAGCAGCGCCGCAGGGTGGGGGACCGGGGAGCTGTTTTTT.

The chain recombines TRBV11-2 with TRBJ2-7, with 9 bases aligning to TRBD1. V shed 5 bases, J shed 4 bases, and the junction held 9 bases outside the gene matches. This CDR3 is 15 amino acids long. CDR1 and CDR2 (germline): SGHAT, FQNNGV. CDR3 sequence reads: CASSLFRDRAYEQYF. The CDR3 DNA follows: TGTGCCAGCAGCCTGTTCCGGGACAGGGCGTACGAGCAGTACTTC.